Below are 18 T cell receptor beta chains sequenced from a single sample in a study of response to subunit inactivated influenza vaccine. MiXCR, applied by TCRdb to the RT-PCR reads, yields one record per CDR3 protein. The data hold about 650,000 distinct CDR3 sequences, with less than 15% observed a single time. Sequencing used PBMCs from blood, obtained approximately 15 days before vaccination. Receptor source: a man aged 50 to 60 who received an inactivated influenza vaccine.

This clonotype was recorded a few times. This chain links TRBV15 with TRBJ2-5; maybe TRBD2 (5 bases). V lost 1 base and J lost 5, with 11 bases in between. Germline V gives CDR1 LNHNV, CDR2 YYDKDF (reference sequence). The CDR3 loop spans 14 amino acids. CDR3 nucleotide sequence: TGTGCCACCAGCAGAGTTGGTAGCGCCGAGACCCAGTACTTC. Translating it yields CATSRVGSAETQYF.

This sequence joins TRBV7-4 and TRBJ2-4; the D is unclear. In germline, CDR1 is SGHVT, CDR2 SQSDAQ. This CDR3 region has 15 residues. V was trimmed by 5 bases and J by 0 bases, leaving 11 bases between them. CDR3 sequence reads: CASSRALIAKNIQYF. CDR3 coding DNA: TGTGCCAGCAGCCGCGCTCTAATAGCCAAAAACATTCAGTACTTC.

In this sample, this clonotype turned up a few times. The chain is built from TRBV7-9 and TRBJ2-5, with D possibly matching TRBD2 (6 bases). The CDR3 extends over 14 amino acids. Germline V gene data show CDR1 as SEHNR and CDR2 as FQNEAQ (reference sequence). Trimming pared 3 bases from V and 6 bases from J, leaving 14 bases between. CDR3 residues: CASSFPGGGKTQYF. The CDR3 coding sequence is TGTGCCAGCAGCTTCCCCGGGGGTGGGAAGACCCAGTACTTC.

The V and J genes are TRBV5-6 and TRBJ2-1, with D possibly matching TRBD2 (6 bases). V was trimmed by 0 bases and J by 3 bases, leaving 10 bases between them. CDR3 length: 15 amino acids. Per germline, CDR1 SGHDT and CDR2 YYEEEE. CDR3 DNA sequence: TGTGCCAGCAGCTTGGTAGCGGTTGTCTACAATGAGCAGTTCTTC. It translates to CASSLVAVVYNEQFF. Filled out from reference TRBV5-6 and TRBJ2-1, the complete variable domain reads DAGVTQSPTHLIKTRGQQVTLRCSPKSGHDTVSWYQQALGQGPQFIFQYYEEEERQRGNFPDRFSGHQFPNYSSELNVNALLLGDSALYLCASSLVAVVYNEQFFGPGTRLTVL.

A few counts support this clonotype. The rearrangement links TRBV18 to TRBJ2-7; D is uncertain. Trimming left V 1 base short and J 7 bases short, with 11 bases between. Germline loops: CDR1 KGHSH, CDR2 LQKENI. This CDR3 contains 13 residues. The CDR3 DNA reads as TGTGCCAGCTCACCACTGGGCGAGAGGGAGCAGTACTTC. This codes for CASSPLGEREQYF.

This clonotype came up a few times. J is TRBJ2-1 and V is TRBV5-1, with 12 bases fitting TRBD2. Per germline, CDR1 SGHRS and CDR2 YFSETQ. The CDR3 spans 18 residues. The trim removed 0 bases at V and 2 bases at J, leaving 6 bases unmatched. The CDR3 reads CASSLGASGGGTYNEQFF. As DNA, the CDR3 is TGCGCCAGCAGCTTGGGTGCTAGCGGGGGGGGTACCTACAATGAGCAGTTCTTC.

The DNA of the CDR3 is TGTGCCAGCAGTTACTCGGTCGGGGGGCTTGGCACAGATACGCAGTATTTT. Translated, it gives CASSYSVGGLGTDTQYF. This chain connects TRBV6-5 to TRBJ2-3, with a possible D match to TRBD2 (7 bases). The CDR3 has 17 amino acids. Trimming removed 0 bases from V and 1 base from J, with 14 bases in between. Germline values: CDR1 MNHEY, CDR2 SVGAGI.

This clonotype was detected ten times or more. The V gene is TRBV28, the J gene TRBJ2-2; D remains ambiguous. Trimming took 2 bases from V and 6 from J, leaving 7 bases between them. Germline CDR1 MDHEN, CDR2 SYDVKM. This CDR3 comprises 13 residues. The CDR3 loop reads CASSLSRPGELFF. CDR3 bases: TGTGCCAGCAGTTTAAGTAGACCCGGGGAGCTGTTTTTT.

This clonotype was seen a handful of times. This chain connects TRBV7-9 to TRBJ2-7; D unresolved. CDR3 length equals 14 residues. The germline V and J ends were trimmed by 2 bases and 0 bases, with 8 bases remaining between them. The germline CDR1 and CDR2 sequences are SEHNR and FQNEAQ (reference sequence). CDR3 residues: CASSLSFFSYEQYF. The CDR3 bases are TGTGCCAGCAGCTTAAGCTTCTTCTCCTACGAGCAGTACTTC.

This clonotype was seen only a few times. The chain carries TRBV12-3 or TRBV12-4 and TRBJ2-1, with 9 nucleotides matching TRBD2. Losses at the gene ends were 3 bases for V and 5 bases for J; bases not matched to a gene: 5. This CDR3 region has 15 residues. The CDR3 DNA sequence: TGTGCCAGCAGTTTTGCTAGCGGGGCTAACAATGAGCAGTTCTTC. Protein: CASSFASGANNEQFF.

The table lists this clonotype with a few counts. The V and J genes are TRBV5-1 and TRBJ2-7, with D perhaps matching TRBD2 (5 bases). The germline CDR1 and CDR2 sequences are SGHRS and YFSETQ. The CDR3 extends over 15 amino acids. The V end was cut by 0 bases, the J end by 1 base, with 11 bases between. The CDR3 nucleotides read TGCGCCAGCAGCTTGGGAGGGCGGAGATCCTACGAGCAGTACTTC. This sequence encodes CASSLGGRRSYEQYF.

This clonotype was counted at least ten times. The chain is built from TRBV5-1 and TRBJ2-3; 12 positions agree with TRBD2. This CDR3 spans 15 amino acids. Germline V gene data show CDR1 as SGHRS and CDR2 as YFSETQ. Trimming took 4 bases from V and 4 from J; bases not matched to a gene: 4. CDR3 sequence (DNA): TGCGCCAGCAGCACAGGACTAGCGGGGCCAGATACGCAGTATTTT. Translation: CASSTGLAGPDTQYF.

The table lists this clonotype with a few counts. The chain links TRBV5-4 to TRBJ1-4; TRBD1 matches 8 bases. The trim removed 4 bases at V and 7 bases at J, leaving 6 bases unmatched. The CDR3 has 14 residues. Germline V CDR1 and CDR2: SGHNT, YYREEE (reference sequence). The CDR3 nucleotides are TGTGCCAGCAGCAGGGACAGGAATAGTGAAAAACTGTTTTTT. It yields the protein CASSRDRNSEKLFF.

This clonotype was counted between two and nine times. The rearrangement links TRBV25-1 to TRBJ2-1; the match to TRBD2 covers 9 bases. The CDR3 consists of 15 residues. Trimming at V came to 2 bases and at J to 7 bases, leaving 6 bases not matched to a gene. Per germline, CDR1 MGHDK and CDR2 SYGVNS. CDR3 sequence reads: CASSEKAGGRNEQFF. The DNA of the CDR3 is TGTGCCAGCAGTGAAAAGGCGGGAGGGCGGAATGAGCAGTTCTTC.

The chain joins TRBV11-2 to TRBJ2-1; D not resolved. V was clipped by 0 bases and J by 1 base, with 13 bases between them. Germline CDR1 reads SGHAT; CDR2 reads FQNNGV. The CDR3 is 17 amino acids. CDR3 DNA sequence: TGTGCCAGCAGCTTAGATCCGTCAAGGCCTTCCTACAATGAGCAGTTCTTC. This sequence encodes CASSLDPSRPSYNEQFF.

Only a few counts were recorded for this clonotype. The V gene is TRBV20-1, the J gene TRBJ2-1; D tentatively reads TRBD1 or TRBD2 (5 bases each). CDR1 is DFQATT, CDR2 SNEGSKA, per germline (reference sequence). Trimming left V 5 bases short and J 7 bases short, with 12 bases between. The CDR3 is 12 residues long. For the CDR3, the DNA is TGCAGTGCTGTCTCATGGGGGAATGAGCAGTTCTTC. The encoded protein is CSAVSWGNEQFF.

In this sample, this clonotype turned up a few times. V is TRBV20-1 and J is TRBJ2-7, with a tentative D call TRBD1 (6 bases). This CDR3 is built from 13 residues. Trimming took 4 bases from V and 3 from J, leaving 13 bases between them. Germline V CDR1 and CDR2: DFQATT, SNEGSKA (reference sequence). The CDR3 DNA reads TGCAGTGCTATGAGGACAGCAGTCTACGAGCAGTACTTC. Protein: CSAMRTAVYEQYF.

CDR3 in amino acids: CASSQDKSNYNEQFF. Written as DNA, the CDR3 is TGTGCCAGCAGCCAAGATAAGTCAAATTACAATGAGCAGTTCTTC. V and J are TRBV4-2 and TRBJ2-1; D ambiguous. Germline CDR1 and CDR2: LGHNA and YNFKEQ. CDR3 length: 15 residues. Trimming removed 0 bases at V and 4 bases at J, with 10 bases between.